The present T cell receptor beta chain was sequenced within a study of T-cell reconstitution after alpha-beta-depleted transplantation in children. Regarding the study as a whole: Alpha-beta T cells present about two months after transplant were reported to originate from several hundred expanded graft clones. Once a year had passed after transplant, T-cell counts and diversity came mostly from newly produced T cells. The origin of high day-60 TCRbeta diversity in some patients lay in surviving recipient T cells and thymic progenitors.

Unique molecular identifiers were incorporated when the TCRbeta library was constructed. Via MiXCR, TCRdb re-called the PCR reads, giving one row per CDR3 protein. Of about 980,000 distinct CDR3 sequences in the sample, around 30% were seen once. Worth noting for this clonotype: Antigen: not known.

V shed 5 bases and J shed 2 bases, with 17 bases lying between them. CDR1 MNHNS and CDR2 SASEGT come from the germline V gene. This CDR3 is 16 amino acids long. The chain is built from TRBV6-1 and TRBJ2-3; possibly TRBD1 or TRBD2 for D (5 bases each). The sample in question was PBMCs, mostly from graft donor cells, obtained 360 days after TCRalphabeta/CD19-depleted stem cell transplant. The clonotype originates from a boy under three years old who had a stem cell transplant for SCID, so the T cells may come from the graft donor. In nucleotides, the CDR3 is TGTGCCAGCAGTCAAAAGACGGGACGGCCCACAGATACGCAGTATTTT. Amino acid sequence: CASSQKTGRPTDTQYF.